The next 16 T cell receptor beta chains were all read from a single sample in a study of cytomegalovirus exposure and HLA in healthy donors. Researchers ran the PCR with 60 Vbeta and 13 Jbeta primers. Profiled with immunoSEQ multiplex PCR; TCRdb holds only in-frame clones, not every one. The sample gives 200,000 to 300,000 clones, roughly 78% of which show up once; 0.45% to 0.5% is in the top ten. The specimen sequenced was PBMCs. The receptor source for this set is a boy aged 5-17 years in good health and CMV-seronegative.

The rearrangement uses TRBV7-8 and TRBJ2-3, with TRBD2 matching over 11 bases. Germline V gene lookup returns CDR1 SGHVS and CDR2 FQNEAQ. The CDR3 sequence is 19 residues long. Germline trimming cut 5 bases from V and 5 bases from J; bases unmatched to any gene: 18. The CDR3 sequence: CASSTPGLAEPNDEDTQYF. CDR3 nucleotides: TGTGCCAGCAGCACACCGGGACTAGCGGAGCCAAATGATGAAGATACGCAGTATTTT.

The table lists this clone with a few counts. This chain joins TRBV18 and TRBJ2-7, with TRBD2 matching over 16 bases. The CDR3 sequence is 16 residues long. Germline CDR1 is KGHSH and CDR2 is LQKENI. Germline trimming cut 8 bases from V and 6 bases from J; bases unmatched to any gene: 10. The CDR3 spells CASSGPGLAGGREQYF. For the CDR3, the DNA is TGTGCCAGCAGCGGGCCGGGACTAGCGGGGGGGCGCGAGCAGTACTTC.

This rearrangement joins TRBV6-4 to TRBJ2-3, with 9 bases aligning to TRBD2. Germline loops: CDR1 MRHNA, CDR2 SNTAGT. The CDR3 is made up of 15 amino acids. The trim removed 3 bases at V and 2 bases at J, leaving 3 bases unmatched. In DNA form, the CDR3 reads TGTGCCAGCAGTGAATCTAGCGGGGTCACAGATACGCAGTATTTT. This gives the protein CASSESSGVTDTQYF.

About this clone: The junction departs from the called germline gene at one end, perhaps through a read error. The rearrangement joins TRBV7-9 to TRBJ1-1; 8 nucleotides match TRBD1. The CDR3 length is 15 residues. Per the germline V gene, CDR1 is SEHNR and CDR2 is FQNEAQ (reference sequence). CDR3 in DNA: TGTTCCAGCAGCTTAGCAGGTGACAGGGGTGATTTGGCTTTCTTT. Protein: CSSSLAGDRGDLAFF.

This clone was seen a few times. The V call is TRBV27, the J call TRBJ2-7, with D perhaps matching TRBD1 (6 bases). The ends were cut back, 2 bases at V and 3 bases at J, with 17 bases in the middle. Germline V gene data show CDR1 as MNHEY and CDR2 as SMNVEV (reference sequence). The CDR3 contains 16 residues. For the CDR3, the DNA is TGTGCCAGCAGTTTACCCCAACAGGGAAAGGGCTACGAGCAGTACTTC. Translating it yields CASSLPQQGKGYEQYF.

There are a few counts of this clone. The rearrangement uses TRBV6-5 and TRBJ2-7; D gene ambiguous. The germline gives CDR1 MNHEY, CDR2 SVGAGI. This CDR3 has 14 amino acids. V dropped 2 bases and J dropped 0 bases, with 8 bases sitting between them. CDR3 in amino acids: CASSYRDSSYEQYF. The CDR3 nucleotides are TGTGCCAGCAGTTACCGAGATTCCTCCTACGAGCAGTACTTC.

This clone was counted between two and nine times. J is TRBJ1-5 and V is TRBV19, with 9 bases identical to TRBD1. The V and J ends lost 5 bases and 5 bases, in that order; junction bases with no gene match: 7. In germline, CDR1 is LNHDA, CDR2 SQIVND (reference sequence). CDR3 length equals 15 residues. CDR3: CASSRTGGWDQPQHF. CDR3 DNA sequence: TGTGCCAGTAGTCGAACAGGGGGCTGGGATCAGCCCCAGCATTTT.

The rearrangement links TRBV7-7 to TRBJ2-5; 14 bases line up with TRBD2. This CDR3 contains 16 residues. The germline gives CDR1 SSHAT, CDR2 FNYEAQ (reference sequence). Trimming cost V 5 bases and J 2 bases; bases outside gene matches: 4. The CDR3 region has the DNA TGTGCCAGCAGCAAGGGACTAGCGGGAGTTCAAGAGACCCAGTACTTC. Amino acids: CASSKGLAGVQETQYF.

This clone came up once. This chain connects TRBV11-2 to TRBJ2-1; 9 bases are shared with TRBD2. Germline CDR1 and CDR2: SGHAT and FQNNGV. The CDR3 covers 16 residues. Trimming at V came to 5 bases and at J to 5 bases, leaving 10 bases not matched to a gene. The CDR3: CASSLLLASGDNEQFF. The CDR3 bases are TGTGCCAGCAGCCTACTCTTGGCTAGCGGGGACAATGAGCAGTTCTTC.

The gene calls are TRBV7-6 and TRBJ1-4; possible D gene TRBD1, 5 bases. Trimming shortened V by 8 bases and J by 7 bases, and 17 bases separated the two germline ends. Germline V gene lookup returns CDR1 SGHVS and CDR2 FNYEAQ. The CDR3 is 14 amino acids. CDR3 in amino acids: CASSEGQGIEKLFF. The DNA for the CDR3 is TGTGCCAGCTCCGAAGGGCAGGGTATTGAAAAACTGTTTTTT.

J is TRBJ1-2 and V is TRBV6-5; TRBD1 agrees at 7 bases. CDR1 is MNHEY, CDR2 SVGAGI, per germline. This CDR3 comprises 14 residues. Trimming at V came to 10 bases and at J to 4 bases, leaving 12 bases not matched to a gene. The CDR3 sequence: CATAREGQIYGYTF. CDR3 nucleotides: TGTGCCACAGCAAGAGAGGGACAGATCTATGGCTACACCTTC.

The rearrangement joins TRBV5-6 to TRBJ2-2, with TRBD2 as a possible D gene (6 bases). Trimming removed 1 base from V and 7 bases from J, with 8 bases in between. The germline gives CDR1 SGHDT, CDR2 YYEEEE. CDR3 length: 13 amino acids. CDR3 nucleotide sequence: TGTGCCAGCAGCTTGCCGGGAGTCGGGGAGCTGTTTTTT. It specifies CASSLPGVGELFF.

This clone was detected only once. The chain joins TRBV11-2 to TRBJ1-2; 8 bases agree with TRBD1. Germline V lookup: CDR1 SGHAT, CDR2 FQNNGV. The CDR3 contains 12 residues. J gave up 7 bases and V 6 bases, and 4 bases lay outside the gene matches. The CDR3 bases are TGTGCCAGCAGAAGGACAGGGAGTGGCTACACCTTC. It specifies CASRRTGSGYTF.

This sequence joins TRBV7-9 and TRBJ2-1; the D gene is possibly TRBD2 (6 bases). The ends were cut back, 4 bases at V and 0 bases at J, with 19 bases in the middle. This CDR3 spans 18 amino acids. From germline, CDR1 is SEHNR and CDR2 FQNEAQ (reference sequence). CDR3 DNA sequence: TGTGCCAGCAGCTCTCCCATTTATAGCGGCAGCTCCTACAATGAGCAGTTCTTC. Translated: CASSSPIYSGSSYNEQFF.

The chain uses TRBV19 and TRBJ1-1, with D perhaps TRBD1 (5 bases). Trimming took 1 base from V and 3 from J, leaving 15 bases between them. The germline gives CDR1 LNHDA, CDR2 SQIVND (reference sequence). The length of the CDR3 is 16 residues. Here the CDR3 reads CASSIVSGGGYTEAFF. For the CDR3, the DNA is TGTGCCAGTAGTATAGTTTCAGGCGGGGGGTACACTGAAGCTTTCTTT. The full variable domain, in which reference TRBV19 and TRBJ1-1 provide the parts outside the CDR3, is DGGITQSPKYLFRKEGQNVTLSCEQNLNHDAMYWYRQDPGQGLRLIYYSQIVNDFQKGDIAEGYSVSREKKESFPLTVTSAQKNPTAFYLCASSIVSGGGYTEAFFGQGTRLTVV.

The chain employs TRBV19 and TRBJ1-2, with 7 positions matching TRBD1. The germline CDR1 and CDR2 sequences are LNHDA and SQIVND (reference sequence). The CDR3 loop spans 14 amino acids. With 3 bases clipped from V and 6 bases from J, the junction kept 7 bases outside the gene matches. The CDR3 bases are TGTGCCAGTAGTATCCTACGCGACAGGGATGGCTACACCTTC. Translating it yields CASSILRDRDGYTF.